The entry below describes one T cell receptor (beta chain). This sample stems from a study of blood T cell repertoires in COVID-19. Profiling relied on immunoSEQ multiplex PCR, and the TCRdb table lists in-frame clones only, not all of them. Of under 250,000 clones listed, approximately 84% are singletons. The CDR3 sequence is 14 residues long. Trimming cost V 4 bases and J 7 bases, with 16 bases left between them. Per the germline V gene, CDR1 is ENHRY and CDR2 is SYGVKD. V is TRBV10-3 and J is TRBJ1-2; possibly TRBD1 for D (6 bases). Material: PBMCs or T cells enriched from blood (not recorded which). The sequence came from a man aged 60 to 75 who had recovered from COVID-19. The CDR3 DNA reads TGTGCCATCAGTGGAGACAGGCGCCGACTTGGCTACACCTTC. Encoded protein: CAISGDRRRLGYTF.